What follows are 15 T cell receptor beta chains derived from one specimen sequenced in a study of blood T cell repertoires in COVID-19. Produced via immunoSEQ multiplex PCR; TCRdb's table is partial and in-frame only. This table holds some 170,000 clones, roughly 85% found once. Sequencing was performed on peripheral blood. The receptors stem from a woman aged 60-75 years with acute or convalescent COVID-19.

V usage is TRBV24-1 and J usage is TRBJ2-1; 14 bases agree with TRBD2. This CDR3 is built from 20 residues. With V trimmed by 2 bases and J by 2 bases, 10 bases remained unmatched. Germline V gene lookup returns CDR1 KGHDR and CDR2 SFDVKD. This CDR3 is CATSDSMGLAGVRTYNEQFF. CDR3 in DNA: TGTGCCACCAGTGATTCGATGGGACTAGCGGGAGTTCGAACCTACAATGAGCAGTTCTTC.

The chain is built from TRBV6-5 and TRBJ1-1, with 8 bases identical to TRBD1. Per germline, CDR1 MNHEY and CDR2 SVGAGI. V lost 8 bases and J lost 5; bases outside the gene matches: 10. CDR3 size: 14 residues. CDR3 bases: TGTGCCAGCCGCCAGGGGGCTCTCGGGACTGAAGCTTTCTTT. Translating gives CASRQGALGTEAFF.

The chain has TRBV10-3 and TRBJ2-7; 10 positions agree with TRBD2. This CDR3 is 14 amino acids long. V was clipped by 5 bases and J by 1 base; unmatched bases: 2. Germline values: CDR1 ENHRY, CDR2 SYGVKD. The CDR3 reads CAISLAGESYEQYF. The CDR3 DNA is TGTGCCATCAGTCTAGCGGGAGAATCCTACGAGCAGTACTTC.

The chain employs TRBV11-2 and TRBJ2-2; D is possibly TRBD1 (6 bases). Trimming shortened V by 5 bases and J by 6 bases, and 16 bases separated the two germline ends. The CDR3 has 15 residues. The germline V gene has CDR1 SGHAT and CDR2 FQNNGV. The CDR3 DNA reads as TGTGCCAGCAGCATAATAAGGACAGCCGCCGGGGAGCTGTTTTTT. It is translated as CASSIIRTAAGELFF. Variable domain in full (rest from reference TRBV11-2 and TRBJ2-2): EAGVAQSPRYKIIEKRQSVAFWCNPISGHATLYWYQQILGQGPKLLIQFQNNGVVDDSQLPKDRFSAERLKGVDSTLKIQPAKLEDSAVYLCASSIIRTAAGELFFGEGSRLTVL.

V usage is TRBV24-1 and J usage is TRBJ1-5; D gene uncertain. Trimming cost V 2 bases and J 3 bases, with 4 bases left between them. Germline V CDR1 and CDR2: KGHDR, SFDVKD. The CDR3 has 13 residues. Here the CDR3 DNA reads TGTGCCACCAGTGATTCCGTCAATCAGCCCCAGCATTTT. Protein: CATSDSVNQPQHF.

The chain is built from TRBV4-1 and TRBJ1-2, with D maybe TRBD1 (6 bases). Germline CDR1 reads MGHRA; CDR2 reads YSYEKL. This CDR3 has 15 residues. V was clipped by 0 bases and J by 14 bases, with 22 bases between them. The CDR3 coding sequence is TGCGCCAGCAGCCAAGAAGGGACATTGGTCGTTTACTCTACCTTC. This translates into CASSQEGTLVVYSTF.

The chain employs TRBV21-1 and TRBJ2-1; the table's D call of TRBD2 was not tested on the DNA. TRBV21-1 has pseudogene status. CDR3 size: 16 residues. The DNA for the CDR3 is TGTGCCAGCAGCAAAGCCGGGACTAGCGGTTCCTATGAGCAGTTCTTC. It specifies CASSKAGTSGSYEQFF.

This clone occurred once. The chain recombines TRBV20-1 with TRBJ1-6; D gene ambiguous. The V gene lost 7 bases and the J gene lost 10 bases, with 5 bases spanning the gap. CDR3 length equals 9 residues. CDR1 is DFQATT, CDR2 SNEGSKA, per germline (reference sequence). The CDR3: CSGRSPLHF. The CDR3 DNA sequence: TGCAGTGGGAGGTCACCCCTCCACTTT.

This chain uses TRBV2 with TRBJ1-4, with 8 bases aligning to TRBD1. Germline V lookup: CDR1 SNHLY, CDR2 FYNNEI. J was trimmed by 0 bases and V by 8 bases; bases with no gene match: 2. This CDR3 has 14 amino acids. The CDR3 sequence: CASSRGPTNEKLFF. The CDR3 DNA reads as TGTGCCAGCTCCAGGGGGCCAACTAATGAAAAACTGTTTTTT.

The rearrangement uses TRBV7-9 and TRBJ1-2; 8 bases are shared with TRBD1. V lost 7 bases and J lost 8; bases outside the gene matches: 9. The CDR3 runs to 13 residues. CDR1 is SEHNR and CDR2 is FQNEAQ in the germline V gene (reference sequence). The chain's CDR3 is CASINDRGGGYTF. Written as DNA, the CDR3 is TGTGCCAGCATCAATGACAGGGGAGGAGGCTACACCTTC.

The V and J genes are TRBV6-6 and TRBJ1-2; the D gene is possibly TRBD1 (6 bases). CDR3 length: 14 residues. V was trimmed by 8 bases and J by 8 bases, leaving 21 bases between them. The germline CDR1 and CDR2 sequences are MNHNY and SVGAGI (reference sequence). CDR3 DNA: TGTGCCAGCGAACGGGCAGGGGAAGCGAAAGGCTACACCTTC. This gives the protein CASERAGEAKGYTF.

J is TRBJ2-7 and V is TRBV6-6; TRBD2 agrees at 10 bases. The CDR3 consists of 14 residues. Germline V gives CDR1 MNHNY, CDR2 SVGAGI (reference sequence). V shed 6 bases, J shed 3 bases, and the junction held 5 bases outside the gene matches. The CDR3 nucleotides read TGTGCCAGCAGCCTATTAGCGGGAGGCTACGAGCAGTACTTC. This translates into CASSLLAGGYEQYF.

The genes are TRBV9 and TRBJ2-3; 8 positions match TRBD2. Looked up from germline, CDR1 is SGDLS and CDR2 is YYNGEE. The CDR3 sequence is 16 residues long. V was clipped by 2 bases and J by 3 bases; unmatched bases: 8. DNA for the CDR3: TGTGCCAGCAGCGTCCGCGGGAGGAGCGGGACAGATACGCAGTATTTT. Amino acid sequence: CASSVRGRSGTDTQYF.

The chain uses TRBV7-6 and TRBJ2-1; 11 bases map to TRBD2. The CDR3 consists of 16 residues. V lost 5 bases and J lost 7; bases outside the gene matches: 10. Germline CDR1 SGHVS, CDR2 FNYEAQ. CDR3 bases: TGTGCCAGCAGCATTAGCGGGAGGGCCGAGGGGAATGAGCAGTTCTTC. Its protein is CASSISGRAEGNEQFF.

The count of this clone is one. The chain recombines TRBV30 with TRBJ1-1; no firm D call. This CDR3 is built from 13 residues. V shed 2 bases and J shed 2 bases, with 9 bases lying between them. Germline-derived CDR1 and CDR2 are GTSNPN and SVGIG (reference sequence). CDR3 sequence (DNA): TGTGCCTGGAGTCGCACAGCAAACACTGAAGCTTTCTTT. The encoded protein is CAWSRTANTEAFF. Using reference TRBV30 and TRBJ1-1 for the parts outside the CDR3, the full variable domain is SQTIHQWPATLVQPVGSPLSLECTVEGTSNPNLYWYRQAAGRGLQLLFYSVGIGQISSEVPQNLSASRPQDRQFILSSKKLLLSDSGFYLCAWSRTANTEAFFGQGTRLTVV.